A selection of T cell receptor beta chains follows, all from one sample in a study of glioma-infiltrating T cells. TCRdb reanalysed the multiplex PCR reads using MiXCR and keeps one entry per CDR3 protein. Of about 180,000 distinct CDR3 sequences in the sample, about 47% were seen once. Sample: glioma tissue, nonneoplastic brain tissue, or PBMCs (not recorded which). The receptors here all came from a human donor with low-grade glioma or glioblastoma, undergoing nonglioma brain surgery, or in good health (not recorded which). Each CDR3 is given with its conserved first and last residue. D genes are given only for firm matches. Only some rows state a clone size, as once, few, many or a class for expanded clones.

>TRBJ1-1|TRBV20-1|NA|NA
CSARARGVINEAFF
TGCAGTGCTAGGGCTCGCGGGGTTATCAATGAAGCTTTCTTT
>TRBJ2-1|TRBV4-2|many|TRBD2
CASSQGTSGLYNEQFF
TGTGCCAGCAGCCAAGGAACTAGCGGTCTCTACAATGAGCAGTTCTTC
>TRBJ2-7|TRBV28|many|NA
CASSLTPESYEQYF
TGTGCCAGCAGCCTGACACCAGAATCCTACGAGCAGTACTTC
>TRBJ2-1|TRBV9|NA|TRBD2
CASSVEAGHYNEQFF
TGTGCCAGCAGCGTAGAAGCGGGGCACTACAATGAGCAGTTCTTC
>TRBJ2-1|TRBV20-1|many|NA
CSARAPGNEQFF
TGCAGTGCTAGAGCACCGGGTAATGAGCAGTTCTTC
>TRBJ2-2|TRBV27|many|NA
CAPRTGNTGELFF
TGTGCCCCACGGACTGGTAACACCGGGGAGCTGTTTTTT
>TRBJ2-1|TRBV5-1|NA|TRBD2
CASRLGDPGRNEQFF
TGCGCCAGCAGATTGGGGGATCCCGGGAGGAATGAGCAGTTCTTC
>TRBJ2-1|TRBV12-3/TRBV12-4|NA|NA
CASSFDSYNEQFF
TGTGCCAGCAGTTTTGATTCCTACAATGAGCAGTTCTTC
>TRBJ2-1|TRBV7-2|once|TRBD2
CARSRLADSYNEQFF
TGTGCCAGAAGCCGTCTAGCGGATAGCTACAATGAGCAGTTCTTC
>TRBJ1-1|TRBV2|few|NA
CASKGRENTEAFF
TGTGCCAGCAAAGGACGGGAGAACACTGAAGCTTTCTTT
>TRBJ1-4|TRBV2|NA|NA
CASTRAGEKLFF
TGTGCCAGCACCCGGGCAGGTGAAAAACTGTTTTTT
>TRBJ2-5|TRBV5-4|few|NA
CASRMGQAETQYF
TGTGCCAGCAGAATGGGCCAGGCAGAGACCCAGTACTTC
>TRBJ2-3|TRBV28|many|NA
CASSLPPTGSTDTQYF
TGTGCCAGCAGTTTACCACCGACAGGTAGCACAGATACGCAGTATTTT
>TRBJ2-3|TRBV20-1|many|NA
CSAGRTDTQYF
TGCAGTGCTGGGCGCACAGATACGCAGTATTTT
>TRBJ2-1|TRBV12-3/TRBV12-4|few|NA
CASSPRDRMRQFF
TGTGCCAGCAGCCCCCGCGATAGGATGCGGCAGTTCTTC
>TRBJ2-1|TRBV29-1|few|TRBD1
CSVGDRGFANEQFF
TGCAGCGTTGGGGACAGGGGTTTTGCGAATGAGCAGTTCTTC
>TRBJ1-3|TRBV7-2|many|NA
CASSWKTGRGSTIYF
TGTGCCAGCAGCTGGAAGACCGGGAGAGGGAGCACCATATATTTT
>TRBJ1-6|TRBV10-3|many|NA
CAISGTANNSPLHF
TGTGCCATCAGCGGGACGGCAAATAATTCACCCCTCCACTTT
>TRBJ2-7|TRBV3-1|many|TRBD2
CASSRGLVGYEQYF
TGTGCCAGCAGCCGGGGACTAGTTGGCTACGAGCAGTACTTC
>TRBJ2-5|TRBV28|few|TRBD2
CASSPPASGYQETQYF
TGTGCCAGCAGTCCCCCGGCTAGCGGATACCAAGAGACCCAGTACTTC
>TRBJ1-5|TRBV20-1|NA|NA
CSAPREGTNKPKHF
TGCAGTGCCCCGAGAGAAGGGACTAATAAGCCCAAGCATTTT
>TRBJ2-7|TRBV5-1|few|TRBD2
CASSLVLAGDREQYF
TGCGCCAGCAGCTTGGTTCTAGCGGGAGATCGCGAGCAGTACTTC
>TRBJ1-1|TRBV29-1|many|NA
CSLTGRLNTEAFF
TGCAGCTTAACGGGACGGTTGAACACTGAAGCTTTCTTT
>TRBJ2-7|TRBV12-3/TRBV12-4|NA|NA
CASSLVGAKGEQYF
TGTGCCAGCAGTTTAGTGGGGGCCAAAGGCGAGCAGTACTTC
>TRBJ1-1|TRBV4-1|many|NA
CASTQGENTEAFF
TGCGCCAGCACCCAGGGAGAGAACACTGAAGCTTTCTTT
>TRBJ1-2|TRBV19|few|TRBD1
CASSFPYQGANGYTF
TGTGCCAGTAGTTTCCCCTACCAGGGGGCTAATGGCTACACCTTC
>TRBJ2-7|TRBV18|few|NA
CASSPDTGVSSGLSYEQYF
TGTGCCAGCTCACCTGATACAGGGGTTTCTAGCGGGCTCTCCTACGAGCAGTACTTC
>TRBJ1-5|TRBV12-3/TRBV12-4|few|NA
CASTTSGPSYNQPQHF
TGTGCCAGCACAACGTCGGGGCCGAGTTACAATCAGCCCCAGCATTTT
>TRBJ2-7|TRBV20-1|many|NA
CSAISARDAAYEQYF
TGCAGTGCTATTAGCGCACGGGATGCGGCCTACGAGCAGTACTTC
>TRBJ2-3|TRBV3-1|NA|NA
CASTMRKNHPTQYF
TGTGCCAGCACCATGCGGAAGAACCATCCGACGCAGTATTTT
>TRBJ1-5|TRBV20-1|NA|NA
CSARATHKNQPRHF
TGCAGTGCTAGAGCAACGCATAAAAATCAGCCCCGGCATTTT
>TRBJ1-5|TRBV24-1|NA|NA
CATSDHVDRSQHF
TGTGCCACCAGTGACCACGTCGACAGATCCCAGCATTTT